These 12 T cell receptor beta chains were all obtained from the same sample, sequenced in a study of T cell responses to AZD1222 COVID-19 vaccine. The data were produced by immunoSEQ multiplex PCR, yet TCRdb's version contains in-frame clones alone and is incomplete. This table holds fewer than 130,000 clones, 80% to 95% found once. The source was peripheral blood, collected 28 days after the second AZD1222 dose. These receptors were taken from an adult who received the AZD1222 COVID-19 vaccine.

J is TRBJ1-2 and V is TRBV5-1, with D unclear. This CDR3 comprises 11 residues. V was clipped by 0 bases and J by 8 bases, with 5 bases between them. Germline CDR1 SGHRS, CDR2 YFSETQ. The CDR3 DNA sequence: TGCGCCAGCAGCTTGGATGGCGGCTACACCTTC. Translating it yields CASSLDGGYTF.

V is TRBV2 and J is TRBJ1-4; maybe TRBD1 (5 bases). CDR3 length: 16 amino acids. V was clipped by 10 bases and J by 5 bases, with 23 bases between them. Per the germline V gene, CDR1 is SNHLY and CDR2 is FYNNEI. CDR3 amino acids: CATSSREGRENEKLFF. In DNA, the CDR3 is TGTGCCACCTCCAGCAGGGAGGGGAGGGAGAATGAAAAACTGTTTTTT.

This clone was observed once. The chain recombines TRBV9 with TRBJ1-6; the D is unclear. The germline V gene encodes CDR1 SGDLS and CDR2 YYNGEE. The length of the CDR3 is 14 residues. The V end was cut by 4 bases, the J end by 8 bases, with 13 bases between. This CDR3 reads CASSNRLTHSPLHF. For the CDR3, the DNA is TGTGCCAGCAGCAACCGGTTGACGCATTCACCCCTCCACTTT.

This chain connects TRBV7-3 to TRBJ2-2, with 7 bases aligning to TRBD2. Germline-derived CDR1 and CDR2 are SGHTA and FQGTGA. J was trimmed by 5 bases and V by 2 bases; bases with no gene match: 2. CDR3 length equals 14 residues. This CDR3 is CASSLGGGTGELFF. For the CDR3, the DNA is TGTGCCAGCAGCTTAGGGGGAGGGACCGGGGAGCTGTTTTTT.

CDR3 protein: CASRSTGNYGYTF. In DNA, the CDR3 is TGTGCCAGCAGATCGACAGGGAACTATGGCTACACCTTC. The chain couples TRBV6-5 to TRBJ1-2; 7 bases fit TRBD1. V shed 6 bases and J 2 bases; nucleotides not matched to a gene: 3. Germline assignment: CDR1 MNHEY and CDR2 SVGAGI. The CDR3 sequence is 13 residues long.

The CDR3 nucleotides read TGTGCCAGCAGCCGAGCTAACTATGGCTACACCTTC. Translated, it gives CASSRANYGYTF. The gene calls are TRBV14 and TRBJ1-2; no clear D gene. The CDR3 runs to 12 residues. Trimming shortened V by 4 bases and J by 0 bases, and 3 bases separated the two germline ends. Germline V CDR1 and CDR2: SGHDN, FVKESK.

The chain combines TRBV12-5 with TRBJ2-4, with D perhaps matching TRBD1 (6 bases). Trimming took off 2 bases at V and 8 bases at J, with 16 bases between the two ends. This CDR3 has 15 amino acids. Germline loops: CDR1 LGHNT, CDR2 FRNRAP. The CDR3 nucleotides read TGTGCTAGTGGTTTGCCTCACAGGGTTTTAGACATTCAGTACTTC. Translating it yields CASGLPHRVLDIQYF.

The rearrangement uses TRBV5-1 and TRBJ2-7; D may be TRBD1 or TRBD2 (5 bases each). The CDR3 runs 15 residues. Trimming pared 1 base from V and 1 base from J, leaving 12 bases between. Germline-derived CDR1 and CDR2 are SGHRS and YFSETQ. The CDR3 reads CASSLQLGDSYEQYF. The CDR3 nucleotides are TGCGCCAGCAGCTTGCAACTAGGGGATTCCTACGAGCAGTACTTC.

This chain uses TRBV29-1 with TRBJ1-2; D is possibly TRBD1 (6 bases). CDR1 SQVTM and CDR2 ANQGSEA come from the germline V gene. V lost 0 bases, J lost 6 bases, and 11 bases lay in between. The CDR3 sequence is 13 residues long. CDR3 DNA: TGCAGCGTTGAAGAGGCAGGGGCGCATGGCTACACCTTC. Residues: CSVEEAGAHGYTF.

The chain recombines TRBV9 with TRBJ1-6, with 11 bases matching TRBD1. There are 15 residues in the CDR3. The V and J ends lost 4 bases and 8 bases, in that order; junction bases with no gene match: 5. Germline V gene data show CDR1 as SGDLS and CDR2 as YYNGEE. The CDR3 spells CASSPRGQGDSPLHF. CDR3 sequence (DNA): TGTGCCAGCAGCCCCAGGGGACAGGGGGATTCACCCCTCCACTTT.

This clone was seen a handful of times. V is TRBV4-1 and J is TRBJ2-6; tentative D call: TRBD2 (6 bases). Looked up from germline, CDR1 is MGHRA and CDR2 is YSYEKL. V was trimmed by 0 bases and J by 2 bases, leaving 8 bases between them. This CDR3 has 16 amino acids. CDR3 sequence: CASSQDGGAGANVLTF. DNA for the CDR3: TGCGCCAGCAGCCAAGATGGAGGGGCTGGGGCCAACGTCCTGACTTTC.

The chain links TRBV19 to TRBJ1-6; D uncertain. The length of the CDR3 is 15 residues. Germline lookup yields CDR1 LNHDA and CDR2 SQIVND (reference sequence). Trimming removed 6 bases from V and 9 bases from J, with 18 bases in between. For the CDR3, the DNA is TGTGCCAGTAGATGGGCATATCGGGCTAGTTCACCCCTCCACTTT. Translation: CASRWAYRASSPLHF.